This T cell receptor (beta chain) appears in the sequencing data of a study of blood T cell repertoires in COVID-19. Overall study: From T cells, B-cell-depleted T cells, or PBMCs came the material, which was cDNA or gDNA.

This CDR3 comprises 16 residues. Germline CDR1 reads MNHEY; CDR2 reads SVGEGT. Unmatched junction bases numbered 12, after V lost 2 bases and J lost 10 bases. How the authors handled the data: Estimation of nucleated cell counts was performed using reference gene primer amplification. Here immunoSEQ multiplex PCR was the method, and the copy in TCRdb shows in-frame clones only, minus some. The V and J calls and clone size come from that table; D and trimming were worked out from the DNA. The sample comprises about 230,000 clones, 88% of which are singletons, and 2.5% rests with the top ten. Donors were grouped by their self-reported clinical history.

The chain recombines TRBV6-2 or TRBV6-3 with TRBJ2-3; 10 bases are a match to TRBD2. Input material: PBMCs or T cells enriched from blood (not recorded which). This TCR came from a woman in her 40s with acute COVID-19. The CDR3 sequence is CASSYQLAGDAIAQYF. The CDR3 DNA is TGTGCCAGCAGTTACCAGCTAGCGGGGGACGCAATCGCGCAGTATTTT.